One and the same sample provided the 13 T cell receptor beta chains below, sequenced in a study of blood T cells in healthy people across ages. A second roughly 6 to 12 cycle PCR used barcoded and J-beta primers. Using its own MiXCR run on the 5' RACE reads, TCRdb lists one record per CDR3 protein. The sample records roughly 500,000 distinct CDR3 sequences, roughly 29% being singletons. What was sequenced was blood. The receptors here all came from a woman aged 70-85 years in good health.

In its sample, this clonotype was seen a few times. The V call is TRBV20-1, the J call TRBJ2-7; 7 positions match TRBD1. With 6 bases clipped from V and 5 bases from J, the junction kept 10 bases outside the gene matches. CDR1 and CDR2 from the germline V gene are DFQATT and SNEGSKA (reference sequence). The CDR3 spans 13 residues. The CDR3 nucleotides read TGCAGTGCCCTTCGACAGGGTAGGAACGAGCAGTACTTC. Translated, it gives CSALRQGRNEQYF.

The J gene is TRBJ2-5, the V gene TRBV20-1; TRBD1 aligns across 7 bases. The CDR3 extends over 13 amino acids. The ends lost 3 bases at V and 3 bases at J; junction bases unmatched: 4. Per the germline V gene, CDR1 is DFQATT and CDR2 is SNEGSKA (reference sequence). CDR3 amino acids: CSASLDREETQYF. In DNA, the CDR3 is TGCAGTGCTAGTCTAGACAGGGAAGAGACCCAGTACTTC.

The rearrangement links TRBV7-2 to TRBJ2-5; D is unresolved. The CDR3 spans 11 residues. CDR1 is SGHTA, CDR2 FQGNSA, per germline. Trimming stripped 5 bases from V and 5 bases from J, with 6 bases between. The CDR3 bases are TGTGCCAGCAGCCAGTTCGAGACCCAGTACTTC. It is translated as CASSQFETQYF.

This clonotype was picked up a small number of times. V usage is TRBV5-1 and J usage is TRBJ2-7, with D tentatively TRBD1 or TRBD2 (5 bases each). The V gene's germline CDR1 is SGHRS and CDR2 YFSETQ. CDR3 length: 15 residues. Trimming stripped 0 bases from V and 2 bases from J, with 12 bases between. CDR3 residues: CASSLVRGHAYEQYF. In nucleotides, the CDR3 is TGCGCCAGCAGCTTGGTTCGGGGCCACGCCTACGAGCAGTACTTC. Using reference TRBV5-1 and TRBJ2-7 for the parts outside the CDR3, the full variable domain is KAGVTQTPRYLIKTRGQQVTLSCSPISGHRSVSWYQQTPGQGLQFLFEYFSETQRNKGNFPGRFSGRQFSNSRSEMNVSTLELGDSALYLCASSLVRGHAYEQYFGPGTRLTVT.

The table lists this clonotype with a few counts. The gene calls are TRBV7-2 and TRBJ2-5; the D gene is possibly TRBD2 (5 bases). Matching the DNA end better, TRBJ2-7 makes the J call doubtful. CDR3 size: 15 residues. Germline-derived CDR1 and CDR2 are SGHTA and FQGNSA. CDR3 coding DNA: TGTGCCAGCAGCCCCCCGGAGGCGATCCTTGGCGAGCAGTACTTC. Protein: CASSPPEAILGEQYF.

This clonotype has more than one count but fewer than ten. The gene calls are TRBV7-2 and TRBJ1-4; D gene unclear. The CDR3 length is 13 residues. V shed 5 bases and J shed 8 bases, with 12 bases lying between them. Germline loops: CDR1 SGHTA, CDR2 FQGNSA. In nucleotides, the CDR3 is TGTGCCAGCAGCCGCGGGGTTGAGGAAAAACTGTTTTTT. This sequence encodes CASSRGVEEKLFF. Drawing the rest from reference TRBV7-2 and TRBJ1-4, the complete variable domain is GAGVSQSPSNKVTEKGKDVELRCDPISGHTALYWYRQSLGQGLEFLIYFQGNSAPDKSGLPSDRFSAERTGGSVSTLTIQRTQQEDSAVYLCASSRGVEEKLFFGSGTQLSVL.

The table lists this clonotype with a few counts. The genes are TRBV5-1 and TRBJ2-1; D unclear. The end of the DNA aligns better with TRBJ2-7, so the J call may be wrong. This CDR3 has 14 residues. Germline CDR1 reads SGHRS; CDR2 reads YFSETQ. The CDR3 protein is CASSLEGVSHEQYF. The CDR3 DNA is TGCGCCAGCAGCTTGGAGGGTGTCAGCCACGAGCAGTACTTC.

At least ten counts were recorded for this clonotype. Its ends do not fully match the called genes, so a read error is possible. The J gene is TRBJ2-5, the V gene TRBV5-1; 14 bases align to TRBD2. CDR3 length: 16 residues. Per germline, CDR1 SGHRS and CDR2 YFSETQ. In DNA, the CDR3 is TGTGCCAGCAGCCCCCAGGGACTAGCGGGGGAAGAGACCCAGTACTTC. It encodes CASSPQGLAGEETQYF.

The chain recombines TRBV6-2 or TRBV6-3 with TRBJ2-1; 8 nucleotides line up with TRBD2. Trimming cost V 4 bases and J 3 bases; bases outside gene matches: 11. The germline V gene encodes CDR1 MNHEY and CDR2 SVGEGT. This CDR3 spans 17 amino acids. This CDR3 reads CASSLQRGGGLYNEQFF. Written as DNA, the CDR3 is TGTGCCAGCAGTTTACAACGGGGGGGCGGACTCTACAATGAGCAGTTCTTC.

In this sample, this clonotype turned up a few times. In DNA, the CDR3 is TGTGCCAGCAGCCAAGCCGGCGCCCTAGATACGCAGTATTTT. It encodes CASSQAGALDTQYF. The chain uses TRBV4-2 and TRBJ2-3; D is uncertain. Germline V gives CDR1 LGHNA, CDR2 YNFKEQ. Trimming cost V 1 base and J 5 bases, with 10 bases left between them. The CDR3 is made up of 14 amino acids.

This clonotype was counted a few times. V and J are TRBV20-1 and TRBJ2-5; D is undetermined. The J call may be wrong; the DNA end is better matched by TRBJ2-7. This CDR3 contains 15 residues. Germline values: CDR1 DFQATT, CDR2 SNEGSKA (reference sequence). CDR3 amino acids: CSAIIGSISSYEQYF. The CDR3 coding sequence is TGCAGTGCTATCATAGGGTCTATTAGCTCCTACGAGCAGTACTTC.

There are a few counts of this clonotype. V is TRBV12-3 or TRBV12-4 and J is TRBJ2-1; TRBD2 matches at 8 bases. CDR3 length: 16 amino acids. V lost 4 bases, J lost 9 bases, and 14 bases stayed unmatched. The CDR3 protein is CASSSRTSGGFGEQFF. DNA of the CDR3: TGTGCCAGCAGTTCAAGAACTAGCGGTGGCTTCGGTGAGCAGTTCTTC.

This clonotype was recorded at least ten times. This chain joins TRBV7-2 and TRBJ1-1; D is unclear. The CDR3 has 13 residues. Germline CDR1 reads SGHTA; CDR2 reads FQGNSA. Trimming pared 5 bases from V and 0 bases from J, leaving 7 bases between. CDR3 in DNA: TGTGCCAGCAGCCCTCAACTGAACACTGAAGCTTTCTTT. Encoded protein: CASSPQLNTEAFF.